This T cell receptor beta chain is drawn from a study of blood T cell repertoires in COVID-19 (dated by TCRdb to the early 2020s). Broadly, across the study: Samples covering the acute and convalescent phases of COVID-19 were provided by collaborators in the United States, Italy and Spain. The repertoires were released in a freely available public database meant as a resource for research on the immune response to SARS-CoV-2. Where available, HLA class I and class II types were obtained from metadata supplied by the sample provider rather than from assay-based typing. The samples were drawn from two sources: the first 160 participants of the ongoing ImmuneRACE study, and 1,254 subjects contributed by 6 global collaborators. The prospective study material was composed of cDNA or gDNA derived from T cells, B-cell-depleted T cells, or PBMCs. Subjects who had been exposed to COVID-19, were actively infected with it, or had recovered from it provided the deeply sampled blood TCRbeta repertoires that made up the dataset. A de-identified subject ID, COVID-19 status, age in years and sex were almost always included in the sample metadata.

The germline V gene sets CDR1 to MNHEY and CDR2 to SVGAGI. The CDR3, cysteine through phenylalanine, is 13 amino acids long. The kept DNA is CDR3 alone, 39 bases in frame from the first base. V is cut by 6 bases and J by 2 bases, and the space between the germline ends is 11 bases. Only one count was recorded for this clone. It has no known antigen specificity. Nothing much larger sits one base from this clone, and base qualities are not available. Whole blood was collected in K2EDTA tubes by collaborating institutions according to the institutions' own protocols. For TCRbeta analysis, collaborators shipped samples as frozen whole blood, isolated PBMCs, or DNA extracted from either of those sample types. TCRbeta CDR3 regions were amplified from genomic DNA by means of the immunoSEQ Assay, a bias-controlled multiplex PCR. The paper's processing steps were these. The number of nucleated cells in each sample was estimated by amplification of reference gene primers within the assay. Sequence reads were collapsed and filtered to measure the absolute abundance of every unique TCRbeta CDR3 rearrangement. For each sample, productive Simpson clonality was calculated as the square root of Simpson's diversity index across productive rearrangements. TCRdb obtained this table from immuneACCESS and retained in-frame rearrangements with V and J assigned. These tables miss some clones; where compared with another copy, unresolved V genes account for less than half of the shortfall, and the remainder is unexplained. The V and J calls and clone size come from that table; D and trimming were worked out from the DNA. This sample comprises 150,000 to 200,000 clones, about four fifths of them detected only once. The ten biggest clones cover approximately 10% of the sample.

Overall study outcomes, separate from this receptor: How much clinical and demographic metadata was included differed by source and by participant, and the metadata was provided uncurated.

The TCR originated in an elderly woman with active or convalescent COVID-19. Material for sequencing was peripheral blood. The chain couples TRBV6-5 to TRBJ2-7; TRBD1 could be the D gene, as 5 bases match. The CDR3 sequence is CASRQTVTYEQYF. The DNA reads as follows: TGTGCCAGCAGACAGACAGTGACCTACGAGCAGTACTTC.